This T cell receptor beta chain was retrieved from a study of cytomegalovirus exposure and HLA in healthy donors. Study-wide context: Among fewer than 500 genotyped donors, roughly 80% fell in the Caucasian-associated ancestry cluster. Whole-study findings and limits: TCR beta V- and J-gene trimming, according to a later analysis, was linked to a missense DCLRE1C variant. TCR beta sequences reportedly predicted most subjects' HLA-A and HLA-B alleles accurately.

Use of 60 Vbeta and 13 Jbeta primers characterized the PCR. Clones were read by immunoSEQ multiplex PCR, and TCRdb kept only the in-frame ones, dropping some. There are under 150,000 clones in the sample; about 75% occur only once, and about 1.7% lies in the top ten. Germline CDR1 reads SGHRS; CDR2 reads YFSETQ. The CDR3 totals 15 residues. Trimming pared 5 bases from V and 0 bases from J, leaving 13 bases between. About this clone: Its antigen is not known.

The V gene is TRBV5-1, the J gene TRBJ2-3; no definite D call. The source material was PBMCs. The receptor was derived from a woman aged 25-40 years in good health and CMV-seronegative. CDR3 in amino acids: CASSKLKFSTDTQYF. CDR3 coding DNA: TGCGCCAGCAGTAAACTGAAATTTAGCACAGATACGCAGTATTTT.